This entry lists 31 T cell receptor beta chains sequenced from one sample in a study of blood T cell repertoires in COVID-19. Method: immunoSEQ multiplex PCR; TCRdb's copy keeps in-frame clones and lacks some. The sample lists around 77,000 clones; roughly 82% were seen once. The sample comprised peripheral blood. These receptors all come from a human donor in a cohort sampled during active COVID-19.

CDR3 DNA: TGTGCCAGCAGTTATGGGACAGCGTACTTTTACGAGCAGTACTTC. Amino acids: CASSYGTAYFYEQYF. The rearrangement uses TRBV6-5 and TRBJ2-7; 7 bases are a match to TRBD1. Germline loops: CDR1 MNHEY, CDR2 SVGAGI. With 3 bases clipped from V and 4 bases from J, the junction kept 9 bases outside the gene matches. This CDR3 is built from 15 residues.

The chain employs TRBV19 and TRBJ1-2; D possibly corresponds to TRBD1 (6 bases). The CDR3 has 15 amino acids. The germline V gene has CDR1 LNHDA and CDR2 SQIVND (reference sequence). The V and J ends lost 2 bases and 8 bases respectively, with 18 bases between them. The CDR3 is CASSITGPTGRGYTF. The CDR3 coding sequence is TGTGCCAGTAGTATAACAGGGCCCACCGGGAGGGGCTACACCTTC. Using reference TRBV19 and TRBJ1-2 for the parts outside the CDR3, the full variable domain is DGGITQSPKYLFRKEGQNVTLSCEQNLNHDAMYWYRQDPGQGLRLIYYSQIVNDFQKGDIAEGYSVSREKKESFPLTVTSAQKNPTAFYLCASSITGPTGRGYTFGSGTRLTVV.

The chain employs TRBV7-2 and TRBJ2-2; D is unclear. The CDR3 is made up of 13 amino acids. Germline V gives CDR1 SGHTA, CDR2 FQGNSA. V was cut by 3 bases and J by 6 bases, with 8 bases left in between. CDR3 protein: CASSLNPAGELFF. CDR3 coding DNA: TGTGCCAGCAGCTTGAACCCGGCCGGGGAGCTGTTTTTT.

The chain combines TRBV10-3 with TRBJ2-3; TRBD2 aligns across 7 bases. The CDR3 is made up of 14 amino acids. Germline V CDR1 and CDR2: ENHRY, SYGVKD. V lost 2 bases to trimming and J lost 4 bases; unmatched junction nucleotides: 3. CDR3 nucleotides: TGTGCCATCAGTGAGACGGGGGGATCAGATACGCAGTATTTT. This translates into CAISETGGSDTQYF.

A single count supports this clone. The V and J genes are TRBV6-2 or TRBV6-3 and TRBJ1-2; 9 bases agree with TRBD1. The CDR3 length is 16 residues. In germline, CDR1 is MNHEY, CDR2 SVGEGT. V shed 6 bases and J 4 bases; nucleotides not matched to a gene: 12. This chain's CDR3 is CASSPIGTGPAYGYTF. As DNA, the CDR3 is TGTGCCAGCAGCCCTATTGGGACAGGGCCCGCCTATGGCTACACCTTC.

This clone was seen only a few times. The chain carries TRBV30 and TRBJ2-1; 7 positions match TRBD2. This CDR3 region has 14 residues. J gave up 8 bases and V 5 bases, and 12 bases lay outside the gene matches. The germline V gene has CDR1 GTSNPN and CDR2 SVGIG (reference sequence). The CDR3 loop is CAWSTGTIDDEQFF. In DNA, the CDR3 is TGTGCCTGGTCCACCGGGACTATCGACGATGAGCAGTTCTTC.

V and J are TRBV4-1 and TRBJ2-7, with a weak D call TRBD2 (5 bases). Germline assignment: CDR1 MGHRA and CDR2 YSYEKL. V gave up 1 base and J gave up 5 bases, with 12 bases separating them. This CDR3 region has 14 residues. CDR3 nucleotides: TGCGCCAGCAGCCAAGTCCCGGGAACGAACGAGCAGTACTTC. Its translation is CASSQVPGTNEQYF.

The chain carries TRBV4-1 and TRBJ2-1; tentatively, D is TRBD2 (5 bases). The germline V and J ends were trimmed by 0 bases and 9 bases, with 15 bases remaining between them. The CDR3 has 15 amino acids. Germline V lookup: CDR1 MGHRA, CDR2 YSYEKL. The CDR3 sequence is CASSQEEEGFSEQFF. The CDR3 DNA is TGCGCCAGCAGCCAAGAAGAAGAGGGTTTCTCTGAGCAGTTCTTC.

The chain joins TRBV5-8 to TRBJ1-4; the D gene is possibly TRBD1 (6 bases). From germline, CDR1 is SGHTS and CDR2 YDEGEE. This CDR3 comprises 14 residues. The V gene lost 5 bases and the J gene lost 6 bases, with 14 bases spanning the gap. CDR3 nucleotide sequence: TGTGCCAGCAGGACCCGGGGGGCTGATGAAAAACTGTTTTTT. Its protein product is CASRTRGADEKLFF.

This rearrangement joins TRBV15 to TRBJ1-5; the match to TRBD1 covers 9 bases. Germline V lookup: CDR1 LNHNV, CDR2 YYDKDF (reference sequence). The CDR3 consists of 18 residues. The trim removed 2 bases at V and 0 bases at J, leaving 8 bases unmatched. CDR3 amino acids: CATSRFTGTGYSNQPQHF. CDR3 nucleotides: TGTGCCACCAGCAGATTCACCGGGACAGGGTATAGCAATCAGCCCCAGCATTTT.

This clone was found a few times. The V and J genes are TRBV5-1 and TRBJ2-7; 7 nucleotides agree with TRBD1. The CDR3 totals 14 residues. J was trimmed by 6 bases and V by 3 bases; bases with no gene match: 9. Germline V gene lookup returns CDR1 SGHRS and CDR2 YFSETQ. CDR3 nucleotides: TGCGCCAGCAGCTCTGCGACAGGGATCCTCGAGCAGTACTTC. Translated: CASSSATGILEQYF. The complete variable domain, with remaining parts taken from reference TRBV5-1 and TRBJ2-7, reads KAGVTQTPRYLIKTRGQQVTLSCSPISGHRSVSWYQQTPGQGLQFLFEYFSETQRNKGNFPGRFSGRQFSNSRSEMNVSTLELGDSALYLCASSSATGILEQYFGPGTRLTVT.

V is TRBV5-5 and J is TRBJ1-5; D remains unclear. The length of the CDR3 is 15 residues. Germline lookup yields CDR1 SGHKS and CDR2 YYEKEE (reference sequence). Trimming shortened V by 0 bases and J by 1 base, and 8 bases separated the two germline ends. CDR3 coding DNA: TGTGCCAGCAGCTTGGCGATGCTAAGCAATCAGCCCCAGCATTTT. Translating it yields CASSLAMLSNQPQHF.

This clone was detected once. The gene calls are TRBV5-1 and TRBJ2-5; D may be TRBD2 (5 bases). Trimming took off 7 bases at V and 2 bases at J, with 12 bases between the two ends. The CDR3 contains 13 residues. Germline lookup yields CDR1 SGHRS and CDR2 YFSETQ. Written as DNA, the CDR3 is TGCGCCAGCCGCACGGGGAATCAAGAGACCCAGTACTTC. Encoded protein: CASRTGNQETQYF.

This rearrangement joins TRBV30 to TRBJ2-7, with 10 bases aligning to TRBD1. With V trimmed by 4 bases and J by 7 bases, 7 bases remained unmatched. The CDR3 totals 13 residues. The germline V gene encodes CDR1 GTSNPN and CDR2 SVGIG (reference sequence). In DNA form, the CDR3 reads TGTGCCTGGACAATTGGGGGACAGGGGGAGCAGTACTTC. It yields the protein CAWTIGGQGEQYF.

This clone was recorded a few times. The rearrangement joins TRBV7-8 to TRBJ2-3; 7 bases map to TRBD2. Unmatched junction bases numbered 6, after V lost 3 bases and J lost 3 bases. The CDR3 extends over 15 amino acids. The germline V gene encodes CDR1 SGHVS and CDR2 FQNEAQ. CDR3 region: CASSFQRGATDTQYF. The CDR3 nucleotides read TGTGCCAGCAGCTTCCAGCGGGGCGCAACAGATACGCAGTATTTT. The whole variable domain, remainder taken from reference TRBV7-8 and TRBJ2-3, is GAGVSQSPRYKVAKRGQDVALRCDPISGHVSLFWYQQALGQGPEFLTYFQNEAQLDKSGLPSDRFFAERPEGSVSTLKIQRTQQEDSAVYLCASSFQRGATDTQYFGPGTRLTVL.

This clone was detected a few times. The genes are TRBV5-5 and TRBJ1-5; D not resolved. V was pared by 4 bases and J by 5 bases, with 10 bases between. In germline, CDR1 is SGHKS, CDR2 YYEKEE (reference sequence). The CDR3 spans 13 residues. CDR3 region: CASSGSGDQPQHF. CDR3 in DNA: TGTGCCAGCAGCGGGAGTGGTGATCAGCCCCAGCATTTT.

The chain combines TRBV3-1 (or the pseudogene TRBV3-2) with TRBJ1-1; D not certain. V lost 1 base and J 1 base, leaving 4 bases between the germline ends. Germline V CDR1 and CDR2: LGHDT, YNNKEL (reference sequence). The CDR3 runs 13 residues. CDR3 residues: CASSQASNTEAFF. The CDR3 nucleotides read TGTGCCAGCAGCCAAGCTTCGAACACTGAAGCTTTCTTT.

The chain links TRBV4-3 to TRBJ1-4; 7 nucleotides align to TRBD1. The CDR3 length is 16 residues. Germline loops: CDR1 LGHNA, CDR2 YSLEER. Trimming took 3 bases from V and 4 from J; bases not matched to a gene: 8. The CDR3 bases are TGCGCCAGCAGCCACCTCCGGGACAGAAGTAATGAAAAACTGTTTTTT. Translating it yields CASSHLRDRSNEKLFF.

The rearrangement joins TRBV4-2 to TRBJ2-7; TRBD1 matches at 10 bases. CDR1 LGHNA and CDR2 YNFKEQ come from the germline V gene. CDR3 size: 15 residues. The V and J ends lost 2 bases and 2 bases, in that order; junction bases with no gene match: 3. CDR3 nucleotide sequence: TGTGCCAGCAGCCAAATGACAGGGGGCCCCTACGAGCAGTACTTC. Encoded protein: CASSQMTGGPYEQYF.

The chain recombines TRBV4-2 with TRBJ1-1, with D unresolved. Germline lookup yields CDR1 LGHNA and CDR2 YNFKEQ. This CDR3 is built from 13 residues. The germline V and J ends were trimmed by 0 bases and 11 bases, with 13 bases remaining between them. The CDR3 DNA is TGTGCCAGCAGCCAAGATGGTAGGCAGCGCGCTTTCTTT. Its protein is CASSQDGRQRAFF.

The CDR3 region is CASSYSGREAFF. For the CDR3, the DNA is TGTGCCAGCAGCTACTCAGGGAGGGAAGCTTTCTTT. This rearrangement joins TRBV11-2 to TRBJ1-1; the D gene is possibly TRBD1 (5 bases). This CDR3 region has 12 residues. CDR1 is SGHAT, CDR2 FQNNGV, per germline. V was clipped by 4 bases and J by 8 bases, with 11 bases between them.

The chain has TRBV10-3 and TRBJ2-6; weak D call: TRBD1 (5 bases). The CDR3 covers 17 residues. Germline lookup yields CDR1 ENHRY and CDR2 SYGVKD. V shed 5 bases and J shed 0 bases, with 14 bases lying between them. CDR3 sequence reads: CAISPAITGSGANVLTF. CDR3 sequence (DNA): TGTGCCATCAGTCCTGCAATCACAGGCTCTGGGGCCAACGTCCTGACTTTC.

The chain recombines TRBV27 with TRBJ2-5; the D gene is possibly TRBD2 (7 bases). This CDR3 has 15 residues. The germline V and J ends were trimmed by 1 base and 1 base, with 10 bases remaining between them. Germline V gene lookup returns CDR1 MNHEY and CDR2 SMNVEV (reference sequence). The CDR3 is CASSLWAGAQETQYF. The CDR3 nucleotides are TGTGCCAGCAGTTTATGGGCGGGGGCCCAAGAGACCCAGTACTTC.

The chain uses TRBV3-1 (or the pseudogene TRBV3-2) and TRBJ2-2; no clear D. V lost 4 bases and J 5 bases, leaving 11 bases between the germline ends. Per the germline V gene, CDR1 is LGHDT and CDR2 is YNNKEL (reference sequence). CDR3 size: 14 residues. The CDR3 sequence: CASSRLSSTGELFF. Here the CDR3 DNA reads TGTGCCAGCAGCCGACTTTCCTCGACCGGGGAGCTGTTTTTT.

The V call is TRBV7-2, the J call TRBJ2-5, with TRBD1 identical over 9 bases. CDR3 length equals 15 residues. V gave up 2 bases and J gave up 7 bases; unmatched junction bases: 8. Germline lookup yields CDR1 SGHTA and CDR2 FQGNSA. Written as DNA, the CDR3 is TGTGCCAGCAGCTTACGCCGGGACAGGGTGTTGACCCAGTACTTC. This codes for CASSLRRDRVLTQYF.

In its sample, this clone was seen a few times. The V gene is TRBV5-1, the J gene TRBJ2-7; TRBD1 matches 7 bases. With 4 bases clipped from V and 0 bases from J, the junction kept 7 bases outside the gene matches. Germline CDR1 and CDR2: SGHRS and YFSETQ. This CDR3 is built from 15 residues. The CDR3 DNA reads as TGCGCCAGCAGCACCGACAGGGCCTCCTCCTACGAGCAGTACTTC. Translating it yields CASSTDRASSYEQYF.

This clone was detected once. The rearrangement links TRBV18 to TRBJ1-1; D perhaps matches TRBD1 (5 bases). CDR1 is KGHSH, CDR2 LQKENI, per germline. The CDR3 contains 18 residues. Between the trimmed V and J ends, which lost 2 bases and 0 bases, there was a span of 19 bases. The CDR3 reads CASSPSHAGRGVNTEAFF. As DNA, the CDR3 is TGTGCCAGCTCACCAAGTCACGCAGGGCGGGGGGTGAACACTGAAGCTTTCTTT.

As concerns this clone: A junction end diverges from the germline sequence, so it may reflect a read error. The V and J genes are TRBV3-1 (or the pseudogene TRBV3-2) and TRBJ2-7, with TRBD1 matching over 9 bases. Germline lookup yields CDR1 LGHDT and CDR2 YNNKEL (reference sequence). There are 12 residues in the CDR3. CDR3 in amino acids: CASSQTGTGMGF. CDR3 DNA: TGTGCCAGCAGCCAAACCGGGACAGGGATGGGGTTC.

The chain is built from TRBV7-9 and TRBJ2-7; 7 bases fit TRBD1. Germline assignment: CDR1 SEHNR and CDR2 FQNEAQ (reference sequence). This CDR3 is built from 18 residues. V was pared by 2 bases and J by 4 bases, with 17 bases of the junction left unmatched. The CDR3 bases are TGTGCCAGCAGCTTAACAAACTCGGACAGGCCCGCCGTATACGAGCAGTACTTC. It translates to CASSLTNSDRPAVYEQYF.

A single count supports this clone. DNA of the CDR3: TGTGCCAGCAGCCCCAGGGTTTTTGGGTCCTACGAGCAGTACTTC. Translation gives CASSPRVFGSYEQYF. The J gene is TRBJ2-7, the V gene TRBV3-1 (or the pseudogene TRBV3-2), with D possibly being TRBD1 (5 bases). The CDR3 consists of 15 residues. CDR1 is LGHDT and CDR2 is YNNKEL in the germline V gene (reference sequence). V was cut by 4 bases and J by 1 base, with 14 bases left in between.

The V and J genes are TRBV10-3 and TRBJ1-1; tentative D call: TRBD1 (5 bases). V was trimmed by 2 bases and J by 1 base, leaving 14 bases between them. The germline V gene has CDR1 ENHRY and CDR2 SYGVKD. This CDR3 comprises 16 residues. The CDR3 protein is CAISEIGQGKNTEAFF. CDR3 coding DNA: TGTGCCATCAGTGAGATTGGACAAGGGAAGAACACTGAAGCTTTCTTT.